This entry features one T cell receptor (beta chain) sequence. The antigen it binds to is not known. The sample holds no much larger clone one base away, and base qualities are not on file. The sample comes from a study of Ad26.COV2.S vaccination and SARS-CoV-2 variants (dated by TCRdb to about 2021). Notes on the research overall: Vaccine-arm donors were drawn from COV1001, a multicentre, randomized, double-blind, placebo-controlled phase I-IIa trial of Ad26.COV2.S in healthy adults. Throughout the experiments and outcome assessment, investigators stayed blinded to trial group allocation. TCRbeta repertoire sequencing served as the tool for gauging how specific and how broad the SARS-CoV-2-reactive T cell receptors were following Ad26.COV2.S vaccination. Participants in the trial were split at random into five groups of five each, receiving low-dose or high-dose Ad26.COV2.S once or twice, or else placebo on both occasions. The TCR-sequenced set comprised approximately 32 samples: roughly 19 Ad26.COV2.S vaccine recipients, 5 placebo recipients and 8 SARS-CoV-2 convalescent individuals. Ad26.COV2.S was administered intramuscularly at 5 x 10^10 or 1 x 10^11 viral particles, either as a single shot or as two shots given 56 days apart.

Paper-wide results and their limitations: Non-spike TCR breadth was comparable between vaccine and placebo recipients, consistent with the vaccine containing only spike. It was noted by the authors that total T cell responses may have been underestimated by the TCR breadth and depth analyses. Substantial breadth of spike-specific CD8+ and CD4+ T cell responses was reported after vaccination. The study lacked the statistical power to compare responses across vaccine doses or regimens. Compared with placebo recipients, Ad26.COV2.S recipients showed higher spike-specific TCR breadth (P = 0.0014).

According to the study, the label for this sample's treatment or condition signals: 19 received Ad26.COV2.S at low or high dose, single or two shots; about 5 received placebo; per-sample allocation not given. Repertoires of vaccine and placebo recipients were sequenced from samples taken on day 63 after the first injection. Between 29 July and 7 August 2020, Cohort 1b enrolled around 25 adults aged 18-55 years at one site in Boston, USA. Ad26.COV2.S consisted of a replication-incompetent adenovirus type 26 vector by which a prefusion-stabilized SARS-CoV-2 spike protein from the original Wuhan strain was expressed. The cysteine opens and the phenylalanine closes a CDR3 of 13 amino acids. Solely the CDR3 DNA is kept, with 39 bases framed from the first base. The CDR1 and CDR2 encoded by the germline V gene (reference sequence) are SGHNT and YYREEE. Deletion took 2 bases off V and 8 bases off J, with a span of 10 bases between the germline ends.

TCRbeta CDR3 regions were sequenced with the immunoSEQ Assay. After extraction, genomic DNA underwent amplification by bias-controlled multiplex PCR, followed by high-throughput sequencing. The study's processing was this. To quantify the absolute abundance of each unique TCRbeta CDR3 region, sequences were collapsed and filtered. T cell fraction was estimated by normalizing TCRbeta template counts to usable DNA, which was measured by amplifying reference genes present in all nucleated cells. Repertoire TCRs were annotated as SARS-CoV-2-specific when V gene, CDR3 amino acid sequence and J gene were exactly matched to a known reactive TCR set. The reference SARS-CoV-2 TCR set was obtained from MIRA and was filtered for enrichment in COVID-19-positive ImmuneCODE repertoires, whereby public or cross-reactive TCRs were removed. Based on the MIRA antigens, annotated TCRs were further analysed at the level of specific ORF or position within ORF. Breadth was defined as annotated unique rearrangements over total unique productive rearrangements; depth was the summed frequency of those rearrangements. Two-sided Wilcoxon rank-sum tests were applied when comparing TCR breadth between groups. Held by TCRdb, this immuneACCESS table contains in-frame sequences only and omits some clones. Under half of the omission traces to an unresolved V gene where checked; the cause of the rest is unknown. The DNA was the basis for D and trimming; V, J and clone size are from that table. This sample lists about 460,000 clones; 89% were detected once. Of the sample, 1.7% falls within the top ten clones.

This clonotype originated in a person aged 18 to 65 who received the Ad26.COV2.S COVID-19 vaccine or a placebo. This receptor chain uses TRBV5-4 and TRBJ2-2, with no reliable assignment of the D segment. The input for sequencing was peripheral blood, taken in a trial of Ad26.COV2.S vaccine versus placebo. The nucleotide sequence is TGTGCCAGCAGCTTTTTAGGGCAGGGGGAGCTGTTTTTT. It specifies CASSFLGQGELFF.